This is a list of T cell receptor beta chains from one sample in a study of blood T cell repertoires in COVID-19. Sequenced by immunoSEQ multiplex PCR; TCRdb stores in-frame clones only, minus some. The repertoire holds 150,000 to 200,000 clones, with roughly 91% as singletons. Sequences were obtained from peripheral blood. The source of these receptors is a human donor in a cohort sampled during active COVID-19. Each CDR3 is given with its conserved first and last residue. A D gene is named only where the DNA matches it firmly. Clone sizes are given selectively: once, few, many, or a class where the clone is expanded.

D	V	length	J	size	DNA	CDR3
TRBD2	TRBV10-2	17	TRBJ2-7	once	TGCGCCAGCAGTGTATCCAGCGGGACTGCCGTCTCCTACGAGCAGTACTTC	CASSVSSGTAVSYEQYF
TRBD2	TRBV20-1	15	TRBJ2-7	few	TGCAGTGCTAGTCCGACGGGACTAGGTTTCTACGAGCAGTACTTC	CSASPTGLGFYEQYF
TRBD1	TRBV5-1	14	TRBJ2-7	.	TGCGCCAGCAGCCCGGGACAGGGGGAACACGAGCAGTACTTC	CASSPGQGEHEQYF
TRBD1	TRBV30	13	TRBJ1-6	.	TGTGCCTGGGAAGGACAGGCGAATTCACCCCTCCACTTT	CAWEGQANSPLHF
TRBD1	TRBV5-1	14	TRBJ2-7	.	TGCGCCAGCAGCGATAGACAGGGGGCCCACGAGCAGTACTTC	CASSDRQGAHEQYF
TRBD2	TRBV6-4	14	TRBJ2-7	.	TGTGCCAGAGCTAGCGGGGGCAAGATCTACGAGCAGTACTTC	CARASGGKIYEQYF
.	TRBV3-1/TRBV3-2	15	TRBJ2-7	.	TGTGCCAGCAGCCAAGATGGGGCGGGAACCTACGAGCAGTACTTC	CASSQDGAGTYEQYF
TRBD2	TRBV7-9	11	TRBJ2-7	.	TGTGCCAGCAGCTCCGGCCCCGGGAGGGACTTC	CASSSGPGRDF
.	TRBV19	16	TRBJ2-1	.	TGTGCCAGTAGTATTTCCCCCGGGAGAACCTACAATGAGCAGTTCTTC	CASSISPGRTYNEQFF
TRBD1	TRBV3-1/TRBV3-2	15	TRBJ1-2	.	TGTGCCAGCAGCCAAAAATCGACAGGGCCCTATGGCTACACCTTC	CASSQKSTGPYGYTF
.	TRBV28	13	TRBJ1-1	.	TGTGCCAGCAGTACCGCCGCGGACACTGAAGCTTTCTTT	CASSTAADTEAFF
TRBD1	TRBV10-3	15	TRBJ2-7	.	TGTGCCATCAGCGGGGCGACAGGGGTTAACTACGAGCAGTACTTC	CAISGATGVNYEQYF
.	TRBV18	16	TRBJ2-3	.	TGTGCCAGCTCACCTAGCTTCCGGCGACGGGGTGATACGCAGTATTTT	CASSPSFRRRGDTQYF
TRBD2	TRBV5-6	15	TRBJ2-7	.	TGTGCCAGCAGCTTGAGGAAGACTAGCGGGGGCGAGCAGTACTTC	CASSLRKTSGGEQYF
TRBD1	TRBV28	15	TRBJ1-5	.	TGTGCCAGCAGCCGGACAGGGACAAACACTCAGCCCCAGCATTTT	CASSRTGTNTQPQHF
.	TRBV6-5	15	TRBJ2-5	.	TGTGCCAGCAGTTACGTCGCAGGGGAGGGAGAGACCCAGTACTTC	CASSYVAGEGETQYF
.	TRBV7-2	12	TRBJ2-1	.	TGTGCCAGCAGCTTAAAGCCAGGGGAGCAGTTCTTC	CASSLKPGEQFF
.	TRBV9	16	TRBJ1-3	few	TGTGCCAGCAGCGTCGGTCGACAGGCCTCTGGAAACACCATATATTTT	CASSVGRQASGNTIYF
.	TRBV19	15	TRBJ2-3	.	TGTGCCAGTTCGTTTGGAGGGACTAGCACAGATACGCAGTATTTT	CASSFGGTSTDTQYF
.	TRBV19	14	TRBJ2-2	once	TGTGCCAGTAGTATCAACAGAAACACCGGGGAGCTGTTTTTT	CASSINRNTGELFF
.	TRBV15	17	TRBJ1-3	.	TGTGCCACCAGCAGAGATTTATGGCAAACCTCTGGAAACACCATATATTTT	CATSRDLWQTSGNTIYF
TRBD1	TRBV2	15	TRBJ2-5	.	TGTGCCAGCAGCCGCGACAGGGGGCGGCAAGAGACCCAGTACTTC	CASSRDRGRQETQYF
.	TRBV2	13	TRBJ1-2	few	TGTGCCAGCAGAGGACAGCTCCAGGGTGGCTACACCTTC	CASRGQLQGGYTF
TRBD2	TRBV6-5	15	TRBJ2-1	once	TGTGCCAGCACCAGACTAGCGGGCCCTGGGAATGAGCAGTTCTTC	CASTRLAGPGNEQFF
.	TRBV27	16	TRBJ1-2	.	TGTGCCAGCAGTTCTTCCGGGGACACGATCTTCTATGGCTACACCTTC	CASSSSGDTIFYGYTF
TRBD1	TRBV7-2	15	TRBJ1-4	.	TGTGCCAGCAGCTTAGAGACAGGGGGGAATGAAAAACTGTTTTTT	CASSLETGGNEKLFF
TRBD1	TRBV28	17	TRBJ1-3	.	TGTGCCAGCAGTTTGCCTATAGGGACAGTCTCTGGAAACACCATATATTTT	CASSLPIGTVSGNTIYF
TRBD2	TRBV3-1/TRBV3-2	18	TRBJ2-7	.	TGTGCCAGCAGCCACTCACACGGGGGGCTAGCGGGAAGATACGAGCAGTACTTC	CASSHSHGGLAGRYEQYF
TRBD1	TRBV30	13	TRBJ2-5	.	TGTGCCTGGAGTATGAGACAGGGAGAGACCCAGTACTTC	CAWSMRQGETQYF
TRBD1	TRBV18	16	TRBJ1-2	.	TGTGCCAGCTCACGCCCCGGGACAGGGATGAACTATGGCTACACCTTC	CASSRPGTGMNYGYTF
TRBD2	TRBV5-1	16	TRBJ2-3	.	TGCGCCAGCAGCTTGGCTCCTAGCGGGGGGCAAGATACGCAGTATTTT	CASSLAPSGGQDTQYF
.	TRBV7-8	15	TRBJ1-3	.	TGTGCCAGCAGCTTGCGGGACCCCTCGGGGAACACCATATATTTT	CASSLRDPSGNTIYF
.	TRBV6-5	15	TRBJ1-4	once	TGTGCCAGCAGTTACTCGGAGAGGAGAAATGAAAAACTGTTTTTT	CASSYSERRNEKLFF
TRBD1	TRBV9	18	TRBJ1-2	once	TGTGCCAGCAGTCACTCCGGGACAGTCGATATCGCTAACTATGGCTACACCTTC	CASSHSGTVDIANYGYTF
.	TRBV7-2	16	TRBJ2-7	.	TGTGCCAGCAGCTTAGTTGGGGGCGAGGGCTCCTACGAGCAGTACTTC	CASSLVGGEGSYEQYF
TRBD2	TRBV19	14	TRBJ2-4	.	TGTGCCAGTGTAGCGGGAGATAGGGAAAACATTCAGTACTTC	CASVAGDRENIQYF
.	TRBV3-1/TRBV3-2	19	TRBJ1-3	.	TGTGCCAGCAGCCCGAGGGATCGGGCTTGGGGGGGGTCTGGAAACACCATATATTTT	CASSPRDRAWGGSGNTIYF
.	TRBV7-6	13	TRBJ2-5	.	TGTGCCAGCAGCTCCACAGGGCGAGAGACCCAGTACTTC	CASSSTGRETQYF
.	TRBV6-1	12	TRBJ2-5	.	TGTGCCAGCAGTGATTACTTTGAGACCCAGTACTTC	CASSDYFETQYF
.	TRBV27	13	TRBJ1-2	.	TGTGCCAGCAGTTTAAGGGCGGGCTATGGCTACACCTTC	CASSLRAGYGYTF
.	TRBV9	14	TRBJ2-3	.	TGTGCCAGCACCCGACAGGTTGGCGCAGATACGCAGTATTTT	CASTRQVGADTQYF
TRBD2	TRBV29-1	15	TRBJ2-3	.	TGCAGCGGAGTACTAGCGGGGGCCCGCACAGATACGCAGTATTTT	CSGVLAGARTDTQYF
.	TRBV19	16	TRBJ2-7	.	TGTGCCAGTAAACGTACAAAGTTGGGGGCCGGGGGGAAGCAGTACTTC	CASKRTKLGAGGKQYF
TRBD1	TRBV3-1/TRBV3-2	14	TRBJ1-1	.	TGTGCCAGCAGCCAAGGGACAGGGAACACTGAAGCTTTCTTT	CASSQGTGNTEAFF
TRBD2	TRBV2	16	TRBJ2-7	few	TGTGCCAGCAGTGAATTACAAGCGGGCAAAGCGGGGGAGCAGTACTTC	CASSELQAGKAGEQYF
.	TRBV13	14	TRBJ2-7	.	TGTGCCAGCAGGGAGGGGCCTCTCTCCTACGAGCAGTACTTC	CASREGPLSYEQYF
.	TRBV13	15	TRBJ2-7	.	TGTGCCAGCAGCGTCCAAGGGGGATCAAGGGGCGAGCAGTACTTC	CASSVQGGSRGEQYF
TRBD2	TRBV5-1	16	TRBJ2-7	.	TGCGCCAGCAGCTTGGCGGGACTAGCGGGAGAGAGCGAGCAGTACTTC	CASSLAGLAGESEQYF
TRBD2	TRBV27	16	TRBJ2-7	.	TGTGCCAGCAGTTCATCTAGCGGAGAGAAACTTAACGAGCAGTACTTC	CASSSSSGEKLNEQYF
TRBD1	TRBV18	13	TRBJ1-1	.	TGTGCCAGCCGGGACAGCATGAACACTGAAGCTTTCTTT	CASRDSMNTEAFF